This TCR beta chain was profiled in a study of blood T cells in healthy people across ages. Study as a whole: Through template switching, about one barcoded beta molecule was captured per two T cells, as measured in model experiments.

Combining a sample-barcoded 5' primer with a J-beta primer mix, a second PCR ran for 7 to 11 cycles. In TCRdb, the 5' RACE reads were re-called with MiXCR into one record per CDR3 protein. The sample has about 1.6 million distinct CDR3 sequences, around 35% seen once. The V gene end was trimmed by 1 base and the J gene end by 1 base; junction bases not matched to a gene: 8. The CDR3 covers 17 residues. Germline values: CDR1 LGHNA, CDR2 YNFKEQ. The amount of total RNA extracted per sample was at least 5 micrograms. This chain joins TRBV4-2 and TRBJ2-7, with TRBD2 matching over 9 bases. Sample: blood. This receptor was obtained from a woman between 25 and 40 years old in good health. CDR3 amino acids: CASSQVGSSGVSYEQYF. The CDR3 DNA reads as TGTGCCAGCAGCCAAGTTGGGTCTAGCGGGGTGTCCTACGAGCAGTACTTC.